This entry is about one T cell receptor (beta chain). This clonotype was counted a few times. Its antigen remains unidentified. No base quality values were provided; no much bigger clone lies one nucleotide off. These data belong to a study of naive and memory T cell subsets (dated by TCRdb to about 2017). For context, the study as a whole: Sorted naive and memory T cell subsets from peripheral blood were analyzed in the study using a UMI-based, open-source pipeline for TCR alpha and beta sequencing. RNA was DNase-treated and reverse transcribed with TCR constant-region primers, mostly using SuperScript III. The functional CMV T cell responses agreed completely with IgG serology results.

TCR alpha and beta chain libraries were amplified separately from the second PCR step onward. Donor CMV status was determined by IFNgamma production from CD4+ T cells after overnight stimulation of fresh PBMCs with CMV viral lysate. CD4 T cells were positively selected with Miltenyi beads, followed by positive selection of CD8 T cells from the CD4-negative fraction. After staining for CD3, CD4, CD8, CD45RA, CD27 and a live/dead dye, cells were sorted on a BD Aria II into four subsets based on CD45RA and CD27. Blood was obtained from a few healthy volunteers, and the blood from each volunteer was fractionated into CD4 and CD8 T cells and subsequently into four differentiation subsets. Approximately 110 ml of peripheral blood was taken from each donor, and PBMC were separated by density-gradient centrifugation on Ficoll-Paque PLUS. The sorted cells were lysed in RLT buffer, after which RNA was extracted using a Qiagen RNeasy kit and kept at -80 degrees C.

The library was made by UMI-ligation and nested PCR. The beta constant-region primer consisted of an equimolar mixture of two oligonucleotides that together covered TRBC1 and TRBC2. Four rounds of PCR, combining the SP2 primer with nested alpha and beta constant-region primers, were used to amplify the ligated cDNA. A single-stranded oligonucleotide bearing the SP2 primer plus a 12-nucleotide UMI was ligated onto the 3' end of the cDNA by T4 RNA ligase 1. Incubation of the ligation reaction lasted 20-24 hours at 16 degrees C. To avoid over-amplification, PCR2 was usually performed as a SYBR Green qPCR and halted once a predetermined threshold was reached. All purifications after the first were performed with Agencourt AMPure XP magnetic beads. Library quantification was done by Qubit, followed by a TapeStation check on which the main peak was expected at around 650 bp. Sequencing of the pooled libraries was done on an Illumina MiSeq using v2 2x251 paired-end kits, which typically yielded roughly 0.9-2.1 million reads per sample. Each sample library was pooled at 4 nM, and about 4.5-7% PhiX was included to improve cluster recognition. The original methods were these. Decombinator assigned V and J genes to Demultiplexor-processed FASTQ reads by tag matching, allowing a single base-pair mismatch. Collapsinator used UMIs to correct both sequencing errors and frequency errors arising from PCR heterogeneity. CDR3Translator translated TCRs and extracted CDR3s from the conserved cysteine to the FGXG phenylalanine, flagging non-productive sequences. Gini, Shannon entropy and inverse Simpson indices were computed after subsampling the repertoires to the same number of UMI-defined TCRs. Clonotype abundance distributions were fitted to a power law by maximum likelihood within the linear range. When run on a single naive CD8 sample, MIGEC and the pipeline yielded similar UMI counts, similar unique TCR numbers and similar clonal distributions. In one analysis, naive TCRs also found in any memory subset of the same donor were removed from the naive repertoire. Repertoires were searched for 7,322 CMV-associated CDR3 sequences compiled from VDJdb and a published dataset. In-frame beta chains were kept once TCRdb had trimmed the public reads at Q25 with fastp and called clones with MiXCR. Rows merge per CDR3 protein into single entries with the most common DNA and genes. The authors' filters were not applied to this entry. The table for this sample lists fewer than 150,000 distinct CDR3 sequences; 15% to 20% of them were counted only once. The ten largest clonotypes hold about 0.57% of the sample.

Study-wide findings and limitations: A clonotype was defined as a single alpha or beta chain sequence rather than as a paired alpha/beta receptor. TCR abundance followed a power law with an exponent that was different for naive and memory subsets but consistent across the three individuals. In both CD4 and CD8 cells, going from naive through CM, EM and EMRA, the Gini index went up while Shannon and inverse Simpson diversity went down. After error correction, only a single occurrence was seen for over 95% of naive TCR sequences, so much steeper abundance distributions were produced than in memory subsets. RNA-based TCR counts may be affected by expression changes linked to T cell activation and differentiation. A few larger clonotypes were present in naive repertoires, particularly the CD8 repertoires, and these clonotypes were possibly memory cells re-expressing CD45RA. The repertoire findings for the naive and memory subsets could not be validated against a ground truth, as none was available.

This receptor was obtained from a human donor in good health. The sequenced sample was naive CD8+ T cells from blood. The cell subset or site tag for this specimen amounts to: naive T cells, CD45RA high CD27+.

The CDR3 region reads CASSFGHGNQPQHF. DNA sequence: TGTGCCAGCAGTTTCGGACACGGTAATCAGCCCCAGCATTTT. This sequence uses TRBV12-3 or TRBV12-4 and TRBJ1-5; the D segment could be TRBD1, given 5 matching bases. Reading from cysteine to phenylalanine, the CDR3 counts 14 amino acids. The only DNA kept is the CDR3, 42 bases in frame from the first base. V and J are truncated by 3 bases and 4 bases respectively, leaving an intervening sequence of 10 bases.